This note documents a single T cell receptor beta chain sequence. Its target is not known. The V end was cut by 0 bases, the J end by 0 bases, with 6 bases between. The germline V gene has CDR1 MGHRA and CDR2 YSYEKL. This CDR3 comprises 14 residues. cDNA serving as the sequencing template came from extracted, reverse transcribed RNA. TCRdb keeps only in-frame clones here, not all; method: immunoSEQ multiplex PCR. The table has about 87,000 clones, about three quarters seen once. The sample comes from a study of CD8+ T cells in alopecia areata. Study-wide context: Tofacitinib treatment spanned 6 to 18 months, with 6 months off drug afterward. Study-wide results and caveats: Tofacitinib significantly brought down scalp clonality and expanded CD8+ clones among top 100.

Treatment here: oral pan-JAK inhibitor, 5-10 mg twice daily. Material: CD8+ T cells sorted from blood, obtained at approximately week 42, from a patient treated with tofacitinib. This chain uses TRBV4-1 with TRBJ2-7; D gene uncertain. The origin of this receptor is a human donor with alopecia areata. The CDR3 DNA follows: TGCGCCAGCAGCCAAGAGACGAGCTCCTACGAGCAGTACTTC. It specifies CASSQETSSYEQYF.